The 28 T cell receptor beta chains listed next were all sequenced from one sample in a study of glioma-infiltrating T cells. The iRepertoire nested amplicon-rescue multiplex PCR amplified TCR alpha and beta CDR3s from RNA. MiXCR was run by TCRdb on the multiplex PCR reads, yielding one entry per CDR3 protein. The sample yields about 94,000 distinct CDR3 sequences, around 23% seen once. The sample consisted of glioma tissue, nonneoplastic brain tissue, or PBMCs (not recorded which). Receptors originate from a human donor with low-grade glioma or glioblastoma, undergoing nonglioma brain surgery, or in good health (not recorded which).

This clonotype occurred a few times. The genes are TRBV5-6 and TRBJ1-2, with D unclear. V lost 0 bases, J lost 8 bases, and 11 bases lay in between. Germline CDR1 SGHDT, CDR2 YYEEEE. This CDR3 is 13 amino acids long. The CDR3 region is CASSLEQFGGYTF. DNA of the CDR3: TGTGCCAGCAGCTTGGAACAGTTTGGCGGCTACACCTTC.

Note on this clonotype: A much larger clone is a single base away; this may be a read error. The chain combines TRBV4-2 with TRBJ2-7, with D perhaps being TRBD1 or TRBD2 (6 bases each). CDR3 length equals 17 residues. Germline-derived CDR1 and CDR2 are LGHNA and YNFKEQ. Trimming removed 1 base from V and 9 bases from J, with 25 bases in between. CDR3 nucleotide sequence: TGTGCCAGCAGCCAAGCCGCCTGGACCGCCTTGGGGGGCGGGCAGTACTTC. This encodes CASSQAAWTALGGGQYF.

With regard to this clonotype: A read error is possible here, since a much larger clone lies one base away. V usage is TRBV18 and J usage is TRBJ1-3; D gene unclear. Germline-derived CDR1 and CDR2 are KGHSH and LQKENI. This CDR3 is 16 amino acids long. V shed 3 bases and J shed 0 bases, with 12 bases lying between them. The CDR3 coding sequence is TGTGCCAGCTCACCCCGGCGGGGATACTCTGGAAACACCATATATTTT. This sequence encodes CASSPRRGYSGNTIYF.

This clonotype has ten or more counts. The V gene is TRBV3-1, the J gene TRBJ1-6, with D uncertain. V dropped 3 bases and J dropped 0 bases, with 9 bases sitting between them. This CDR3 has 16 residues. Germline V CDR1 and CDR2: LGHDT, YNNKEL (reference sequence). This CDR3 is CASSQGASSYNSPLHF. In DNA, the CDR3 is TGTGCCAGCAGCCAGGGTGCCAGCTCCTATAATTCACCCCTCCACTTT.

The V and J genes are TRBV5-4 and TRBJ2-3, with 7 bases aligning to TRBD1. Germline V gives CDR1 SGHNT, CDR2 YYREEE (reference sequence). J gave up 3 bases and V 4 bases, and 17 bases lay outside the gene matches. The CDR3 has 18 amino acids. The CDR3 spells CASSQDPRGQGRTDTQYF. In DNA form, the CDR3 reads TGTGCCAGCAGCCAAGACCCGAGGGGGCAGGGGCGAACAGATACGCAGTATTTT.

This clonotype came up many times. The V call is TRBV5-4, the J call TRBJ1-1; D gene ambiguous. Trimming removed 2 bases at V and 5 bases at J, with 13 bases between. CDR3 length: 14 residues. Germline V gene lookup returns CDR1 SGHNT and CDR2 YYREEE (reference sequence). The CDR3 reads CASSFEDERTEAFF. The DNA of the CDR3 is TGTGCCAGCAGCTTCGAGGATGAACGAACTGAAGCTTTCTTT. The entire variable domain, with the rest obtained from reference TRBV5-4 and TRBJ1-1, is as follows: ETGVTQSPTHLIKTRGQQVTLRCSSQSGHNTVSWYQQALGQGPQFIFQYYREEENGRGNFPPRFSGLQFPNYSSELNVNALELDDSALYLCASSFEDERTEAFFGQGTRLTVV.

Worth noting for this clonotype: Compared with germline, one end of the junction differs, possibly owing to a read error. The rearrangement links TRBV6-2 or TRBV6-3 to TRBJ1-5; D perhaps matches TRBD1 (6 bases). This CDR3 spans 15 amino acids. The germline CDR1 and CDR2 sequences are MNHEY and SVGEGT. In DNA, the CDR3 is TGTGCCAGCGGTTACCCTCACAGGGTGAAGCAGCCCCAGCATTTT. Translation gives CASGYPHRVKQPQHF.

This clonotype was counted at least ten times. This sequence joins TRBV20-1 and TRBJ1-5, with D tentatively TRBD1 (6 bases). Trimming removed 2 bases from V and 6 bases from J, with 14 bases in between. The CDR3 totals 14 residues. Germline loops: CDR1 DFQATT, CDR2 SNEGSKA (reference sequence). The chain's CDR3 is CSARSGAHSQPQHF. For the CDR3, the DNA is TGCAGTGCTAGATCGGGGGCGCATAGTCAGCCCCAGCATTTT.

This clonotype was recorded at least ten times. The chain uses TRBV19 and TRBJ1-5, with D unclear. This CDR3 spans 13 amino acids. Germline V CDR1 and CDR2: LNHDA, SQIVND (reference sequence). V lost 11 bases and J 3 bases, leaving 14 bases between the germline ends. CDR3 nucleotides: TGTGCCTCTCTCGGGCAGATCAATCAGCCCCAGCATTTT. Its translation: CASLGQINQPQHF.

This clonotype was detected once. Given a much more abundant clone one base away, this may be a read error. This chain connects TRBV7-2 to TRBJ2-1; 10 positions match TRBD2. Germline V CDR1 and CDR2: SGHTA, FQGNSA. CDR3 length equals 15 residues. Unmatched junction bases numbered 0, after V lost 3 bases and J lost 1 base. The CDR3 DNA is TGTACCAGCAGCTTTAGCGGGGGGTCCTACAATGAGCAGTTCTTC. This gives the protein CTSSFSGGSYNEQFF.

This clonotype was observed many times. One junction end does not reproduce the germline sequence, and a read error may be involved. The chain joins TRBV2 to TRBJ2-1, with 10 bases that match TRBD2. The CDR3 is made up of 12 amino acids. Germline CDR1 is SNHLY and CDR2 is FYNNEI. The CDR3 loop is CASSEAPSGGIF. In DNA, the CDR3 is TGTGCCAGCAGTGAAGCCCCTAGCGGGGGAATCTTC.

This clonotype was observed many times. The genes are TRBV7-6 and TRBJ2-3; the match to TRBD1 covers 7 bases. CDR3 length: 16 amino acids. Germline CDR1 reads SGHVS; CDR2 reads FNYEAQ. The ends lost 5 bases at V and 6 bases at J; junction bases unmatched: 14. As DNA, the CDR3 is TGTGCCAGCAGCCCCCGAGGTCCAGGGGGATTCGATACGCAGTATTTT. It yields the protein CASSPRGPGGFDTQYF. The entire variable domain, with the rest obtained from reference TRBV7-6 and TRBJ2-3, is as follows: GAGVSQSPRYKVTKRGQDVALRCDPISGHVSLYWYRQALGQGPEFLTYFNYEAQQDKSGLPNDRFSAERPEGSISTLTIQRTEQRDSAMYRCASSPRGPGGFDTQYFGPGTRLTVL.

This clonotype was picked up many times. The rearrangement uses TRBV6-2 or TRBV6-3 and TRBJ2-7; 12 nucleotides line up with TRBD2. The V gene end was trimmed by 6 bases and the J gene end by 4 bases; junction bases not matched to a gene: 4. The CDR3 totals 14 residues. Germline CDR1 and CDR2: MNHEY and SVGEGT. CDR3 nucleotides: TGTGCCAGCAGCGAGGGACTAGCGGGTTACGAGCAGTACTTC. Translating gives CASSEGLAGYEQYF.

This clonotype was detected ten times or more. V usage is TRBV7-9 and J usage is TRBJ1-2; D unclear. CDR3 length equals 14 residues. Trimming shortened V by 4 bases and J by 7 bases, and 16 bases separated the two germline ends. The germline V gene has CDR1 SEHNR and CDR2 FQNEAQ (reference sequence). CDR3 region: CASSSEARRIGYTF. The CDR3 coding sequence is TGTGCCAGCAGCTCCGAGGCCAGGCGAATTGGCTACACCTTC. Filled out from reference TRBV7-9 and TRBJ1-2, the complete variable domain reads DTGVSQNPRHKITKRGQNVTFRCDPISEHNRLYWYRQTLGQGPEFLTYFQNEAQLEKSRLLSDRFSAERPKGSFSTLEIQRTEQGDSAMYLCASSSEARRIGYTFGSGTRLTVV.

Notes on this clonotype: Possible read error: a much larger clone is one base away. The rearrangement uses TRBV18 and TRBJ2-7, with a possible D match to TRBD1 (5 bases). CDR3 length equals 14 residues. From germline, CDR1 is KGHSH and CDR2 LQKENI. CDR3 sequence reads: CTSSPPGHSYEQYF. The CDR3 coding sequence is TGTACCAGCTCACCACCAGGGCACTCCTACGAGCAGTACTTC.

This clonotype was counted at least ten times. CDR3 nucleotide sequence: TGTGCCAGCAGCTTAGACAGGGGAAGCAATCAGCCCCAGCATTTT. Translation gives CASSLDRGSNQPQHF. The V call is TRBV7-2, the J call TRBJ1-5; 7 nucleotides line up with TRBD1. The V and J ends lost 1 base and 1 base, in that order; junction bases with no gene match: 1. CDR1 and CDR2 (germline): SGHTA, FQGNSA. The CDR3 runs to 15 residues.

This clonotype was seen a single time. The chain is built from TRBV6-5 and TRBJ1-1; 7 positions match TRBD1. V lost 5 bases, J lost 6 bases, and 12 bases stayed unmatched. Germline CDR1 is MNHEY and CDR2 is SVGAGI. The CDR3 covers 15 residues. DNA for the CDR3: TGTGCCAGCAGTGGACAGGCTAGAATGGCGGCTGAAGCTTTCTTT. Amino acid sequence: CASSGQARMAAEAFF.

This chain links TRBV3-1 with TRBJ1-2; D is undetermined. This CDR3 has 17 amino acids. V shed 0 bases and J shed 4 bases, with 18 bases lying between them. CDR1 is LGHDT, CDR2 YNNKEL, per germline (reference sequence). The CDR3 region has the DNA TGTGCCAGCAGCCAAGATTCCAGCAGGCCGCGGACCTATGGCTACACCTTC. This gives the protein CASSQDSSRPRTYGYTF.

The count of this clonotype is one. V gene TRBV6-1 combines with J gene TRBJ2-7; no reliable D call. This CDR3 comprises 13 residues. Germline CDR1 reads MNHNS; CDR2 reads SASEGT. The V end was cut by 8 bases, the J end by 4 bases, with 15 bases between. CDR3 in DNA: TGTGCCAGCCCCGACGGAAACTTTTACGAGCAGTACTTC. This gives the protein CASPDGNFYEQYF.

This clonotype appeared a few times. This chain uses TRBV14 with TRBJ2-3, with D maybe TRBD2 (5 bases). Germline V gives CDR1 SGHDN, CDR2 FVKESK. Trimming shortened V by 6 bases and J by 1 base, and 14 bases separated the two germline ends. The CDR3 has 15 amino acids. Here the CDR3 DNA reads TGTGCCAGCAGTCAGAGGCGGGCACGCACAGATACGCAGTATTTT. Protein sequence: CASSQRRARTDTQYF.

This clonotype was detected ten times or more. V gene TRBV6-1 combines with J gene TRBJ1-2; D might be TRBD1 (5 bases). This CDR3 contains 12 residues. V was clipped by 10 bases and J by 0 bases, with 9 bases between them. Germline loops: CDR1 MNHNS, CDR2 SASEGT. The CDR3 reads CATRGANYGYTF. CDR3 nucleotide sequence: TGTGCCACCCGAGGGGCTAACTATGGCTACACCTTC.

This clonotype was recorded many times. The rearrangement joins TRBV4-1 to TRBJ1-5; D uncertain. Germline CDR1 MGHRA, CDR2 YSYEKL. The V and J ends lost 0 bases and 6 bases respectively, with 9 bases between them. The CDR3 consists of 14 residues. DNA for the CDR3: TGCGCCAGCAGCCAAGATCTTTATGGTCAGCCCCAGCATTTT. Amino acid sequence: CASSQDLYGQPQHF.

In regard to this clonotype: A much bigger clone sits one base away, suggesting this may be a read error. The chain recombines TRBV19 with TRBJ2-7; D remains ambiguous. The CDR3 length is 13 residues. Germline CDR1 reads LNHDA; CDR2 reads SQIVND (reference sequence). In nucleotides, the CDR3 is TGTGCCAGTGGTATTGAGGAATACTACGAGCAGTACTTC. It codes for CASGIEEYYEQYF. Supplemented by reference TRBV19 and TRBJ2-7, the full variable domain reads DGGITQSPKYLFRKEGQNVTLSCEQNLNHDAMYWYRQDPGQGLRLIYYSQIVNDFQKGDIAEGYSVSREKKESFPLTVTSAQKNPTAFYLCASGIEEYYEQYFGPGTRLTVT.

The table lists this clonotype with many counts. The chain links TRBV6-1 to TRBJ1-2; a weak D match, TRBD1 (6 bases). CDR1 and CDR2 from the germline V gene are MNHNS and SASEGT. V lost 5 bases and J lost 7, with 17 bases in between. The CDR3 runs 14 residues. CDR3 nucleotide sequence: TGTGCCAGCAGTTATGAAGGGGCCAGGGGTGGCTACACCTTC. Protein product: CASSYEGARGGYTF.

The chain links TRBV2 to TRBJ2-7; 8 bases match TRBD2. V was pared by 4 bases and J by 0 bases, with 2 bases of the junction left unmatched. This CDR3 comprises 14 residues. Per the germline V gene, CDR1 is SNHLY and CDR2 is FYNNEI. Here the CDR3 reads CASSVTSGSYEQYF. The CDR3 DNA reads TGTGCCAGCAGTGTTACTAGCGGCTCCTACGAGCAGTACTTC.

CDR3: CASSVRGDAGTEAFF. As DNA, the CDR3 is TGTGCCAGCAGCGTCCGGGGGGACGCCGGCACTGAAGCTTTCTTT. This chain connects TRBV9 to TRBJ1-1; a weak D match, TRBD1 (5 bases). The CDR3 length is 15 residues. The germline CDR1 and CDR2 sequences are SGDLS and YYNGEE. The V end was cut by 2 bases, the J end by 4 bases, with 15 bases between.

J is TRBJ1-1 and V is TRBV3-1, with D uncertain. Germline V gene data show CDR1 as LGHDT and CDR2 as YNNKEL (reference sequence). There are 14 residues in the CDR3. Trimming left V 1 base short and J 5 bases short, with 11 bases between. In nucleotides, the CDR3 is TGTGCCAGCAGCCAAGTTCCGGTGGTTACTGAAGCTTTCTTT. This encodes CASSQVPVVTEAFF. Full variable domain (missing parts from reference TRBV3-1 and TRBJ1-1): DTAVSQTPKYLVTQMGNDKSIKCEQNLGHDTMYWYKQDSKKFLKIMFSYNNKELIINETVPNRFSPKSPDKAHLNLHINSLELGDSAVYFCASSQVPVVTEAFFGQGTRLTVV.

This clonotype was detected many times. The chain combines TRBV4-1 with TRBJ1-3; D is unclear. The CDR3 totals 17 residues. Trimming stripped 0 bases from V and 0 bases from J, with 12 bases between. From germline, CDR1 is MGHRA and CDR2 YSYEKL. The CDR3 region is CASSQDLRDYSGNTIYF. The CDR3 DNA is TGCGCCAGCAGCCAAGATTTGAGGGATTACTCTGGAAACACCATATATTTT.